Shown below are 23 T cell receptor beta chains from a single sample sequenced in a study of blood T cell repertoires in COVID-19. The method was immunoSEQ multiplex PCR; TCRdb's version includes in-frame clones alone and lacks a portion of them. The profile shows around 200,000 clones, roughly 75% of them singletons. The sample consisted of peripheral blood. Receptors originate from a woman in her seventies with acute or convalescent COVID-19.

V is TRBV7-2 and J is TRBJ1-1; D is uncertain. Deletions cut 2 bases from V and 4 bases from J, with 8 bases between. The CDR3 extends over 13 amino acids. Germline CDR1 and CDR2: SGHTA and FQGNSA. The chain's CDR3 is CASSLRYSTEAFF. The CDR3 coding sequence is TGTGCCAGCAGCTTACGCTACTCCACTGAAGCTTTCTTT.

The table lists this clone with a few counts. V gene TRBV28 combines with J gene TRBJ1-5, with D perhaps matching TRBD1 (6 bases). Between the trimmed V and J ends, which lost 6 bases and 6 bases, there was a span of 18 bases. CDR3 length equals 15 residues. Germline assignment: CDR1 MDHEN and CDR2 SYDVKM. CDR3 residues: CASRLQGPLGQPQHF. As DNA, the CDR3 is TGTGCCAGCAGATTACAGGGCCCACTTGGTCAGCCCCAGCATTTT.

This sequence joins TRBV15 and TRBJ2-7; tentative D call: TRBD2 (5 bases). The germline V gene has CDR1 LNHNV and CDR2 YYDKDF (reference sequence). This CDR3 spans 16 amino acids. Trimming pared 0 bases from V and 1 base from J, leaving 13 bases between. CDR3 bases: TGTGCCACCAGCAGAGATCAAACGGGGAATTCCTACGAGCAGTACTTC. Amino acid sequence: CATSRDQTGNSYEQYF. The complete variable domain, with remaining parts taken from reference TRBV15 and TRBJ2-7, reads DAMVIQNPRYQVTQFGKPVTLSCSQTLNHNVMYWYQQKSSQAPKLLFHYYDKDFNNEADTPDNFQSRRPNTSFCFLDIRSPGLGDTAMYLCATSRDQTGNSYEQYFGPGTRLTVT.

This clone was counted once. One end of the junction fails to match germline, which may point to a read error. The chain recombines TRBV24-1 with TRBJ1-5; a possible D gene is TRBD1 (5 bases). CDR3 length equals 14 residues. Germline CDR1 is KGHDR and CDR2 is SFDVKD. The CDR3 sequence is CATSEGGSSQPQHF. The CDR3 DNA sequence: TGTGCCACCAGTGAGGGGGGGAGCAGTCAGCCCCAGCATTTT.

V usage is TRBV7-8 and J usage is TRBJ1-5, with a tentative D call TRBD1 (6 bases). Germline loops: CDR1 SGHVS, CDR2 FQNEAQ. There are 19 residues in the CDR3. Between the trimmed V and J ends, which lost 5 bases and 7 bases, there was a span of 30 bases. The CDR3, as DNA: TGTGCCAGCAGCCCCAGCGTGGGAACAGGGAGATTTCTGGCGCAGCCCCAGCATTTT. Protein: CASSPSVGTGRFLAQPQHF.

The chain uses TRBV9 and TRBJ1-1; D not certain. V lost 3 bases to trimming and J lost 7 bases, with 7 bases between them. Germline values: CDR1 SGDLS, CDR2 YYNGEE. This CDR3 region has 11 residues. Here the CDR3 DNA reads TGTGCCAGCAGCGCCCTCGGTGAAGCTTTCTTT. Translation gives CASSALGEAFF.

The CDR3 is CASSLSLANEQFF. In DNA form, the CDR3 reads TGTGCCAGCAGTTTATCACTAGCTAATGAGCAGTTCTTC. The chain couples TRBV27 to TRBJ2-1, with D possibly matching TRBD2 (6 bases). This CDR3 contains 13 residues. Trimming removed 0 bases from V and 7 bases from J, with 7 bases in between. Per germline, CDR1 MNHEY and CDR2 SMNVEV (reference sequence).

This chain connects TRBV30 to TRBJ1-4, with D perhaps matching TRBD1 (5 bases). Germline V gene sequence: CDR1 GTSNPN, CDR2 SVGIG (reference sequence). The V end was cut by 4 bases, the J end by 8 bases, with 14 bases between. The CDR3 has 13 residues. The CDR3 loop is CAWMGGVDEKLFF. For the CDR3, the DNA is TGTGCCTGGATGGGGGGGGTGGACGAAAAACTGTTTTTT. Full variable domain (rest looked up from reference TRBV30 and TRBJ1-4): SQTIHQWPATLVQPVGSPLSLECTVEGTSNPNLYWYRQAAGRGLQLLFYSVGIGQISSEVPQNLSASRPQDRQFILSSKKLLLSDSGFYLCAWMGGVDEKLFFGSGTQLSVL.

V is TRBV25-1 and J is TRBJ2-1; 8 nucleotides agree with TRBD1. Germline lookup yields CDR1 MGHDK and CDR2 SYGVNS. The CDR3 has 15 residues. After removal of 4 bases from V and 7 bases from J, the junction contained 9 bases not matched to a gene. In nucleotides, the CDR3 is TGTGCCAGCAGTGCAACCTGGACAGGGTCAAATGAGCAGTTCTTC. Its protein is CASSATWTGSNEQFF.

The rearrangement links TRBV11-3 to TRBJ2-7; D may be TRBD2 (6 bases). This CDR3 has 15 amino acids. Germline V gives CDR1 SGHNT, CDR2 YENEEA. Between the trimmed V and J ends, which lost 3 bases and 4 bases, there was a span of 16 bases. The chain's CDR3 is CASSFGSEGLYEQYF. Here the CDR3 DNA reads TGTGCCAGCAGCTTCGGAAGCGAGGGACTTTACGAGCAGTACTTC.

V is TRBV16 and J is TRBJ2-1; TRBD1 is a possible D gene (5 bases). The CDR3 loop spans 14 amino acids. The germline V and J ends were trimmed by 0 bases and 5 bases, with 8 bases remaining between them. Germline V gene data show CDR1 as KGHSY and CDR2 as FQNENV. The CDR3 DNA reads as TGTGCCAGCAGCCAATCTTGGGGCAACAATGAGCAGTTCTTC. Translated, it gives CASSQSWGNNEQFF.

This clone was seen more than once but under ten times. V usage is TRBV15 and J usage is TRBJ2-7, with D possibly matching TRBD1 (5 bases). From germline, CDR1 is LNHNV and CDR2 YYDKDF (reference sequence). The CDR3 sequence is 16 residues long. V was clipped by 3 bases and J by 2 bases, with 17 bases between them. The CDR3 coding sequence is TGTGCCACCAGCAGGTGGGCAGGGAATTCGCCCTACGAGCAGTACTTC. The encoded protein is CATSRWAGNSPYEQYF.

The chain combines TRBV5-4 with TRBJ2-7, with 7 positions matching TRBD2. CDR1 and CDR2 from the germline V gene are SGHNT and YYREEE (reference sequence). V shed 4 bases, J shed 0 bases, and the junction held 10 bases outside the gene matches. The CDR3 spans 16 residues. The CDR3 region is CASSRSTGGSSYEQYF. The CDR3 DNA reads TGTGCCAGCAGCAGGTCGACGGGGGGAAGCTCCTACGAGCAGTACTTC.

This clone was seen more than once but under ten times. The V gene is TRBV7-9, the J gene TRBJ2-1, with 14 positions matching TRBD2. Germline CDR1 SEHNR, CDR2 FQNEAQ (reference sequence). This CDR3 is 18 amino acids long. V shed 6 bases, J shed 4 bases, and the junction held 11 bases outside the gene matches. The CDR3 DNA sequence: TGTGCCAGCAGTCCTACGACTAGCGGGAGGGCGGGATACAATGAGCAGTTCTTC. Residues: CASSPTTSGRAGYNEQFF.

The chain joins TRBV11-3 to TRBJ1-1, with unresolved D. Germline V lookup: CDR1 SGHNT, CDR2 YENEEA. Trimming left V 8 bases short and J 3 bases short, with 13 bases between. This CDR3 comprises 13 residues. This CDR3 reads CASSVASDTEAFF. The CDR3 DNA follows: TGTGCCAGCTCAGTGGCCTCCGACACTGAAGCTTTCTTT.

CDR3 DNA: TGTGCCAGCAGTCTCACGACAGTTCCGCCCCAGCATTTT. Its translation: CASSLTTVPPQHF. J is TRBJ1-5 and V is TRBV28; weak D call: TRBD1 (5 bases). The germline gives CDR1 MDHEN, CDR2 SYDVKM. V was shortened by 5 bases and J by 9 bases, with 14 bases between the two germline ends. The CDR3 runs 13 residues.

The rearrangement uses TRBV7-9 and TRBJ2-3; 16 nucleotides agree with TRBD2. The CDR3 totals 17 residues. V lost 3 bases and J lost 6; bases outside the gene matches: 6. Germline V lookup: CDR1 SEHNR, CDR2 FQNEAQ (reference sequence). CDR3 sequence reads: CASSLGTSGRARDTQYF. Written as DNA, the CDR3 is TGTGCCAGCAGCTTGGGGACTAGCGGGAGGGCGAGGGATACGCAGTATTTT.

The chain carries TRBV24-1 and TRBJ2-7, with TRBD1 matching 9 bases. Per germline, CDR1 KGHDR and CDR2 SFDVKD. CDR3 size: 15 residues. V was clipped by 9 bases and J by 4 bases; unmatched bases: 12. The CDR3 bases are TGTGCCACCTTGCAGGGGAACAGGGGGCCGTACGAGCAGTACTTC. This gives the protein CATLQGNRGPYEQYF.

The rearrangement joins TRBV9 to TRBJ1-2; D gene ambiguous. CDR3 length equals 14 residues. Germline CDR1 SGDLS, CDR2 YYNGEE. V lost 0 bases to trimming and J lost 4 bases, with 10 bases between them. As DNA, the CDR3 is TGTGCCAGCAGCGTAGGCCAAGGGAGCTATGGCTACACCTTC. Translated: CASSVGQGSYGYTF. Full variable domain (missing parts from reference TRBV9 and TRBJ1-2): DSGVTQTPKHLITATGQRVTLRCSPRSGDLSVYWYQQSLDQGLQFLIQYYNGEERAKGNILERFSAQQFPDLHSELNLSSLELGDSALYFCASSVGQGSYGYTFGSGTRLTVV.

This clone was found once. The V gene is TRBV4-2, the J gene TRBJ1-6, with 7 bases lining up with TRBD1. V lost 5 bases and J lost 9; bases outside the gene matches: 7. Per the germline V gene, CDR1 is LGHNA and CDR2 is YNFKEQ. This CDR3 contains 14 residues. In DNA form, the CDR3 reads TGTGCCAGCAGCTCTGACAGGGTTCTTTCACCCCTCCACTTT. It specifies CASSSDRVLSPLHF.

This chain joins TRBV27 and TRBJ1-2, with TRBD1 matching 8 bases. Germline V CDR1 and CDR2: MNHEY, SMNVEV (reference sequence). The CDR3 covers 15 residues. Trimming at V came to 5 bases and at J to 5 bases, leaving 10 bases not matched to a gene. The CDR3 nucleotides read TGTGCCAGCAGTCCGCAAGGACAGGGAAGATATGGCTACACCTTC. It encodes CASSPQGQGRYGYTF.

The chain is built from TRBV21-1 and TRBJ2-1; TRBD2, the table's D call, was not compared with the DNA. TRBV21-1 is reported as a pseudogene. This CDR3 comprises 13 residues. In nucleotides, the CDR3 is TGTGCCAGCGGTAGCGGGAGTAACAATGAGCAGTTCTTC. Its translation is CASGSGSNNEQFF.

This clone was counted a few times. For the CDR3, the DNA is TGTGCCAGCACTAATCGAGCAGATACGCAGTATTTT. Protein product: CASTNRADTQYF. The chain has TRBV6-1 and TRBJ2-3; no clear D. CDR3 size: 12 residues. V was clipped by 7 bases and J by 4 bases, with 9 bases between them. Germline V gene lookup returns CDR1 MNHNS and CDR2 SASEGT.